Listed below are T cell receptor beta chains from one sample, sequenced in a study of cytomegalovirus exposure and HLA in healthy donors. Generated by immunoSEQ multiplex PCR, the TCRdb table keeps only in-frame clones and is missing some. The sample lists around 170,000 clones, 65% to 85% occurring once. The sample consisted of PBMCs. The receptors come from a man aged 45-60 years in good health and CMV-seronegative. The CDR3 runs from the conserved cysteine through the conserved F or W. The D gene is left open where the match is weak. Expanded clones are given a class, and other clones once, few, many or no size at all.

j_gene | len | abundance | d_gene | v_gene | CDR3aa | CDR3nt
TRBJ1-4 | 15 | NA | NA | TRBV4-3 | CASSQAGRPNEKLFF | TGCGCCAGCAGCCAAGCTGGCAGGCCGAATGAAAAACTGTTTTTT
TRBJ1-3 | 15 | once | NA | TRBV18 | CASSTSGSSGNTIYF | TGTGCCAGCTCAACTTCAGGAAGCTCTGGAAACACCATATATTTT
TRBJ2-1 | 12 | NA | TRBD1 | TRBV30 | CAWRTGGNEQFF | TGTGCCTGGCGTACAGGGGGGAATGAGCAGTTCTTC
TRBJ2-5 | 15 | NA | TRBD1 | TRBV9 | CASSLGTGGRETQYF | TGTGCCAGCAGCCTCGGGACAGGGGGCAGGGAGACCCAGTACTTC
TRBJ1-1 | 15 | NA | NA | TRBV15 | CATSREDRMNTEAFF | TGTGCCACCAGCAGAGAGGACAGAATGAACACTGAAGCTTTCTTT
TRBJ2-7 | 15 | NA | TRBD1 | TRBV7-2 | CASSFTGTGVDEQYF | TGTGCCAGCAGCTTCACCGGGACAGGGGTCGACGAGCAGTACTTC
TRBJ2-7 | 15 | few | TRBD1 | TRBV4-3 | CASSPSGDSNYEQYF | TGCGCCAGCAGCCCATCCGGGGACAGCAACTACGAGCAGTACTTC
TRBJ1-2 | 16 | once | TRBD1 | TRBV5-4 | CASSPTGGGGGYGYTF | TGTGCCAGCAGCCCAACAGGGGGGGGCGGTGGCTATGGCTACACCTTC
TRBJ1-2 | 13 | NA | NA | TRBV9 | CASSTRDNLGYTF | TGTGCCAGCAGCACTCGGGACAACCTCGGATACACCTTC
TRBJ1-1 | 15 | NA | NA | TRBV4-2 | CASSQLATPTTEAFF | TGTGCCAGCAGCCAATTGGCGACACCAACGACTGAAGCTTTCTTT
TRBJ2-3 | 15 | NA | TRBD2 | TRBV30 | CAWRSSGGIRGTQYF | TGTGCCTGGAGGTCTAGCGGGGGAATCAGGGGTACGCAGTATTTT
TRBJ2-3 | 13 | NA | NA | TRBV2 | CASSPRQTDTQYF | TGTGCCAGCAGCCCGAGACAGACAGATACGCAGTATTTT
TRBJ1-1 | 13 | NA | NA | TRBV4-3 | CASSQELRGGAFF | TGCGCCAGCAGCCAAGAACTCAGAGGGGGAGCTTTCTTT
TRBJ1-5 | 13 | NA | NA | TRBV5-1 | CASSNDRDQPQHF | TGCGCCAGCAGCAATGACAGAGATCAGCCCCAGCATTTT
TRBJ2-7 | 12 | NA | NA | TRBV18 | CASSQRVYEQYF | TGTGCCAGCTCCCAGAGGGTTTACGAGCAGTACTTC
TRBJ2-4 | 14 | NA | TRBD1 | TRBV27 | CASSLSRGRNIQYF | TGTGCCAGCAGTTTATCCAGGGGGCGAAACATTCAGTACTTC
TRBJ1-6 | 17 | NA | TRBD1 | TRBV18 | CASSWTGLSSYNSPLHF | TGTGCCAGCTCGTGGACAGGGCTAAGCTCCTATAATTCACCCCTCCACTTT
TRBJ2-1 | 12 | NA | NA | TRBV15 | CATSRDRREQFF | TGTGCCACCAGCAGAGATAGGAGAGAGCAGTTCTTC
TRBJ2-3 | 15 | NA | TRBD1 | TRBV5-1 | CASSYRDRVTDTQYF | TGCGCCAGCAGCTACCGGGACAGAGTCACAGATACGCAGTATTTT
TRBJ2-5 | 14 | NA | TRBD2 | TRBV7-8 | CASRSGRGAETQYF | TGTGCCAGCAGGTCTGGGCGGGGGGCGGAGACCCAGTACTTC
TRBJ2-3 | 16 | NA | TRBD2 | TRBV6-4 | CASSRLAGGRADTQYF | TGTGCCAGCAGTCGACTAGCGGGGGGGCGCGCAGATACGCAGTATTTT
TRBJ2-5 | 15 | NA | NA | TRBV7-2 | CASSIALSLEETQYF | TGTGCCAGCAGCATTGCCTTGTCCCTGGAGGAGACCCAGTACTTC
TRBJ2-3 | 12 | few | NA | TRBV2 | CASSLSTDTQYF | TGTGCCAGCTCCCTTTCGACAGATACGCAGTATTTT
TRBJ1-2 | 13 | NA | TRBD1 | TRBV5-1 | CASSPGQNYGYTF | TGCGCCAGCAGCCCGGGACAGAACTATGGCTACACCTTC
TRBJ1-6 | 16 | NA | NA | TRBV2 | CASRRQASSYNSPLHF | TGTGCCAGCAGGAGACAGGCGAGCTCCTATAATTCACCCCTCCACTTT
TRBJ1-1 | 12 | NA | NA | TRBV29-1 | CSVVRVNTEAFF | TGCAGCGTTGTACGAGTGAACACTGAAGCTTTCTTT
TRBJ1-1 | 14 | NA | TRBD1 | TRBV5-5 | CASSKAWGQSEAFF | TGTGCCAGCAGCAAGGCGTGGGGACAGTCTGAAGCTTTCTTT
TRBJ2-7 | 13 | few | NA | TRBV7-9 | CASSLRESDEQYF | TGTGCCAGCAGCTTGAGGGAATCGGACGAGCAGTACTTC
TRBJ2-7 | 12 | once | TRBD1 | TRBV30 | CAGGQGTYEQYF | TGTGCCGGGGGACAGGGAACCTACGAGCAGTACTTC
TRBJ1-4 | 14 | NA | NA | TRBV5-4 | CASSLRGTNEKLFF | TGTGCCAGCAGCTTGCGGGGTACTAATGAAAAACTGTTTTTT
TRBJ1-1 | 14 | NA | TRBD1 | TRBV7-3 | CASSPGGPGAEAFF | TGTGCCAGCAGCCCAGGGGGCCCTGGGGCTGAAGCTTTCTTT
TRBJ1-3 | 15 | NA | TRBD1 | TRBV6-5 | CASRRDSLSGNTIYF | TGTGCCAGCAGAAGGGACAGCCTCTCTGGAAACACCATATATTTT
TRBJ2-3 | 14 | NA | NA | TRBV6-4 | CASSPGPSSDTQYF | TGTGCCAGCAGTCCTGGGCCAAGCTCAGATACGCAGTATTTT
TRBJ1-5 | 14 | once | TRBD1 | TRBV9 | CASSAGQGSLPQHF | TGTGCCAGCAGCGCGGGACAGGGAAGCCTGCCCCAGCATTTT
TRBJ1-5 | 16 | NA | TRBD1 | TRBV5-6 | CASSLRTGTSNQPQHF | TGTGCCAGCAGCTTGCGGACAGGGACTAGCAATCAGCCCCAGCATTTT
TRBJ2-7 | 13 | NA | NA | TRBV7-9 | CASSDRQYYEQYF | TGTGCCAGCAGCGATCGACAGTACTACGAGCAGTACTTC
TRBJ2-3 | 14 | NA | NA | TRBV19 | CASSIWGHGDTQYF | TGTGCCAGTAGTATCTGGGGGCACGGAGATACGCAGTATTTT
TRBJ2-7 | 12 | NA | NA | TRBV18 | CASSPDRYEQYF | TGTGCCAGCTCACCAGACAGATACGAGCAGTACTTC
TRBJ2-2 | 15 | NA | TRBD1 | TRBV5-6 | CASSPDRVVSGELFF | TGTGCCAGCAGCCCGGACAGGGTTGTTTCCGGGGAGCTGTTTTTT
TRBJ2-7 | 13 | NA | NA | TRBV6-5 | CASTTWAIHEQYF | TGTGCCAGCACCACGTGGGCAATCCACGAGCAGTACTTC
TRBJ1-4 | 18 | few | TRBD1 | TRBV18 | CASSLKSHRDSRNEKLFF | TGTGCCAGCTCCCTAAAATCCCACCGGGACAGCAGGAATGAAAAACTGTTTTTT